This passage covers 15 T cell receptor beta chains from one sample sequenced in a study of blood T cell repertoires in COVID-19. Repertoires were generated with immunoSEQ multiplex PCR, while TCRdb's copy carries only in-frame clones and drops some. The sample records about 360,000 clones, around nine tenths being singletons. Specimen: peripheral blood. Receptors originate from a human donor in a cohort sampled during active COVID-19.

This rearrangement joins TRBV20-1 to TRBJ2-7; 7 bases are a match to TRBD2. The length of the CDR3 is 13 residues. J was trimmed by 5 bases and V by 3 bases; bases with no gene match: 7. Germline V gene data show CDR1 as DFQATT and CDR2 as SNEGSKA (reference sequence). CDR3 residues: CSASRPAGDEQYF. The CDR3, as DNA: TGCAGTGCTAGTAGGCCCGCGGGGGACGAGCAGTACTTC.

This chain uses TRBV5-1 with TRBJ2-7; weak D call: TRBD2 (6 bases). V gave up 5 bases and J gave up 5 bases, with 17 bases separating them. Germline CDR1 SGHRS, CDR2 YFSETQ. CDR3 length equals 14 residues. The CDR3 spells CASRTGTQENEQYF. The CDR3, as DNA: TGCGCCAGCAGGACCGGGACTCAAGAAAACGAGCAGTACTTC.

The rearrangement links TRBV2 to TRBJ2-5; TRBD2 agrees at 7 bases. Germline CDR1 and CDR2: SNHLY and FYNNEI. With 7 bases clipped from V and 5 bases from J, the junction kept 10 bases outside the gene matches. The CDR3 is 14 amino acids. The CDR3 is CASTPFLAVETQYF. For the CDR3, the DNA is TGTGCCAGCACTCCTTTTCTAGCGGTTGAGACCCAGTACTTC.

The chain combines TRBV28 with TRBJ1-5; D gene unclear. Trimming left V 7 bases short and J 5 bases short, with 18 bases between. CDR3 size: 15 residues. The germline V gene encodes CDR1 MDHEN and CDR2 SYDVKM. The DNA of the CDR3 is TGTGCCAGCACTTGGACGTCCGGGGAGGATCAGCCCCAGCATTTT. Its translation is CASTWTSGEDQPQHF.

The chain has TRBV27 and TRBJ2-7; TRBD2 matches 11 bases. Germline assignment: CDR1 MNHEY and CDR2 SMNVEV (reference sequence). The CDR3 loop spans 17 amino acids. Trimming cost V 3 bases and J 0 bases; bases outside gene matches: 7. This CDR3 is CASSLGTSGRSSYEQYF. Written as DNA, the CDR3 is TGTGCCAGCAGTTTGGGGACTAGCGGAAGGAGCTCCTACGAGCAGTACTTC.

V is TRBV30 and J is TRBJ1-1; tentative D call: TRBD1 (5 bases). V lost 1 base and J 6 bases, leaving 15 bases between the germline ends. Germline CDR1 is GTSNPN and CDR2 is SVGIG (reference sequence). The CDR3 runs 14 residues. The CDR3 is CAWSGGLVIAEAFF. CDR3 bases: TGTGCCTGGAGTGGGGGACTCGTTATTGCTGAAGCTTTCTTT.

About this clone itself: The sample holds other DNA sequences that translate to the same CDR3. This chain joins TRBV12-3 or TRBV12-4 and TRBJ1-2; D not resolved. Deletions cut 1 base from V and 2 bases from J, with 5 bases between. This CDR3 has 13 amino acids. As DNA, the CDR3 is TGTGCCAGCAGTTTAGGACAAAACTATGGCTACACCTTC. This translates into CASSLGQNYGYTF.

This chain uses TRBV4-1 with TRBJ1-1, with D unresolved. Germline CDR1 is MGHRA and CDR2 is YSYEKL. This CDR3 has 14 amino acids. Trimming removed 4 bases from V and 2 bases from J, with 11 bases in between. The CDR3 region is CASSLDPLNTEAFF. The CDR3 DNA reads as TGCGCCAGCAGCCTAGATCCCCTAAACACTGAAGCTTTCTTT.

This sequence joins TRBV5-1 and TRBJ1-1, with 7 bases aligning to TRBD1. The CDR3 totals 15 residues. CDR1 is SGHRS and CDR2 is YFSETQ in the germline V gene. V dropped 4 bases and J dropped 4; count of bases not matched to a gene: 10. CDR3 loop: CASSRRTGDSTEAFF. CDR3 bases: TGCGCCAGCAGCAGACGAACAGGGGATTCCACTGAAGCTTTCTTT.

The V call is TRBV6-5, the J call TRBJ2-5, with D perhaps TRBD2 (5 bases). The CDR3 sequence is 15 residues long. Germline CDR1 MNHEY, CDR2 SVGAGI. V lost 1 base to trimming and J lost 7 bases, with 16 bases between them. The CDR3 spells CASSYLGSPAGTQYF. CDR3 nucleotides: TGTGCCAGCAGTTACTTAGGCAGCCCGGCGGGGACCCAGTACTTC.

This clone was seen more than once but under ten times. The chain joins TRBV3-1 (or the pseudogene TRBV3-2) to TRBJ2-3, with TRBD2 matching 12 bases. The length of the CDR3 is 17 residues. The J segment lost 5 bases and the V segment lost 3 bases, leaving 9 bases of the junction unmatched. Germline lookup yields CDR1 LGHDT and CDR2 YNNKEL (reference sequence). The CDR3 loop is CASSHRASGGALDTQYF. As DNA, the CDR3 is TGTGCCAGCAGCCATCGCGCTAGCGGGGGGGCTTTAGATACGCAGTATTTT.

This sequence joins TRBV18 and TRBJ1-4; perhaps TRBD1 as D (6 bases). Trimming took off 3 bases at V and 5 bases at J, with 13 bases between the two ends. The CDR3 length is 15 residues. Germline-derived CDR1 and CDR2 are KGHSH and LQKENI. The CDR3 here is CASSPTQGLNEKLFF. The CDR3 DNA reads TGTGCCAGCTCACCTACGCAGGGGTTAAATGAAAAACTGTTTTTT.

This rearrangement joins TRBV7-8 to TRBJ2-1; D is unresolved. CDR1 is SGHVS, CDR2 FQNEAQ, per germline. V was pared by 5 bases and J by 6 bases, with 5 bases between. CDR3 length: 11 amino acids. CDR3 residues: CASSPFNEQFF. CDR3 in DNA: TGTGCCAGCAGCCCATTCAATGAGCAGTTCTTC. The complete variable domain, with remaining parts taken from reference TRBV7-8 and TRBJ2-1, reads GAGVSQSPRYKVAKRGQDVALRCDPISGHVSLFWYQQALGQGPEFLTYFQNEAQLDKSGLPSDRFFAERPEGSVSTLKIQRTQQEDSAVYLCASSPFNEQFFGPGTRLTVL.

This clone appeared a single time. The CDR3 nucleotides are TGTGCCAGCAGCGTGGACAGGAGGAACACTGAAGCTTTCTTT. Translating it yields CASSVDRRNTEAFF. This rearrangement joins TRBV5-8 to TRBJ1-1, with 7 bases aligning to TRBD1. J lost 1 base, V lost 4 bases, and 4 bases had no gene match. The CDR3 runs 14 residues. Germline loops: CDR1 SGHTS, CDR2 YDEGEE.

The rearrangement joins TRBV3-1 (or the pseudogene TRBV3-2) to TRBJ1-2; maybe TRBD1 (5 bases). Looked up from germline, CDR1 is LGHDT and CDR2 is YNNKEL (reference sequence). The CDR3 contains 17 residues. V lost 7 bases, J lost 2 bases, and 23 bases lay in between. CDR3 protein: CASTQGGNMGRNYGYTF. Written as DNA, the CDR3 is TGTGCCAGCACCCAGGGAGGCAATATGGGCCGAAACTATGGCTACACCTTC.